Below, one T cell receptor (beta chain) is given with its context. No antigen is known for it. This sample is drawn from a study of shared clonotypes between healthy human individuals. Study in general: Donors had three CD4 naive, three CD4 memory, two CD8 naive and one CD8 memory plate apiece. Study-wide results and caveats: With few donors, the genetic and exposure-history diversity represented was limited. Clonotype sharing across donors was expected to vary with sequencing depth.

Sequencing was performed with immunoSEQ multiplex PCR; in TCRdb, only in-frame clones are kept and a portion is missing. The top ten hold about 1.5% of the sample, which has around 2.1 million clones, roughly 91% seen once. In germline, CDR1 is MDHEN, CDR2 SYDVKM. The CDR3 is 13 residues long. The trim removed 8 bases at V and 1 base at J, leaving 5 bases unmatched. Only CD45RO-negative cells positively selected for CCR7 counted as naive CD8 cells, so terminally differentiated effector memory CD45RA+ cells were excluded. The sequenced sample consisted of naive CD8+ T cells from PBMCs. This chain uses TRBV28 with TRBJ2-7; 7 bases are shared with TRBD1. This sequence originates from a man aged 18 to 30 in good health. Some clones in this sample may be carry-over from other donors' samples. Here the CDR3 DNA reads TGTGCCAGCGGGACAGATGGTTCCTACGAGCAGTACTTC. Its translation is CASGTDGSYEQYF.